Shown below are 11 T cell receptor beta chains from a single sample sequenced in a study of blood T cells in healthy people across ages. Then a second PCR, running roughly 7 to 11 cycles, was carried out with a sample-barcoded 5' primer and a J-beta primer mix. Each CDR3 protein gets one entry after TCRdb re-called the 5' RACE reads with MiXCR. Here the sample spans over a million distinct CDR3 sequences, roughly 45% being singletons. The sample comprised blood. These receptor sequences come from a woman between 18 and 30 years old in good health.

In this sample, this clonotype turned up many times. The V call is TRBV20-1, the J call TRBJ2-3, with D possibly matching TRBD2 (7 bases). Germline values: CDR1 DFQATT, CDR2 SNEGSKA (reference sequence). V gave up 1 base and J gave up 10 bases, with 18 bases separating them. CDR3 size: 14 residues. Here the CDR3 reads CSARARTTGGPQYF. The CDR3 DNA is TGCAGTGCTAGAGCCCGTACAACGGGGGGCCCGCAGTATTTT.

J is TRBJ2-7 and V is TRBV27; 11 positions agree with TRBD2. Germline CDR1 and CDR2: MNHEY and SMNVEV (reference sequence). The CDR3 has 15 residues. V gave up 6 bases and J gave up 1 base; unmatched junction bases: 5. DNA for the CDR3: TGTGCCAGCAGATGGACTAGCGGGCAATCCTACGAGCAGTACTTC. As protein: CASRWTSGQSYEQYF.

V is TRBV4-2 and J is TRBJ2-3, with TRBD2 as a possible D gene (5 bases). The V gene's germline CDR1 is LGHNA and CDR2 YNFKEQ. V lost 1 base and J 3 bases, leaving 26 bases between the germline ends. The CDR3 loop spans 20 amino acids. CDR3 in DNA: TGTGCCAGCAGCCAAGCTTCCCTTCTGTTTGGCGAGGGTTTAACAGATACGCAGTATTTT. It encodes CASSQASLLFGEGLTDTQYF.

This rearrangement joins TRBV6-5 to TRBJ1-2; D uncertain. The germline V and J ends were trimmed by 10 bases and 1 base, with 13 bases remaining between them. This CDR3 region has 13 residues. CDR1 MNHEY and CDR2 SVGAGI come from the germline V gene. The CDR3 coding sequence is TGTGCCACCATGGGCGGCGATAACTATGGCTACACCTTC. Translating gives CATMGGDNYGYTF.

The chain links TRBV10-3 to TRBJ1-2; D is perhaps TRBD1 (5 bases). Germline V gene lookup returns CDR1 ENHRY and CDR2 SYGVKD. CDR3 length equals 16 residues. V gave up 3 bases and J gave up 3 bases, with 17 bases separating them. The CDR3 DNA sequence: TGTGCCATCAGTGATACCGGGACCACCGGGGACTATGGCTACACCTTC. This translates into CAISDTGTTGDYGYTF.

The chain is built from TRBV20-1 and TRBJ2-5; 10 bases map to TRBD2. The CDR3 is 15 amino acids. The ends lost 6 bases at V and 7 bases at J; junction bases unmatched: 14. Looked up from germline, CDR1 is DFQATT and CDR2 is SNEGSKA (reference sequence). DNA for the CDR3: TGCAGTGCAAGGCCGAACCTAGCGGGAGACGCGACCCAGTACTTC. Amino acids: CSARPNLAGDATQYF.

As for this clonotype: The junction departs from germline at one end; a sequencing error may be responsible. The rearrangement links TRBV9 to TRBJ2-5; tentative D call: TRBD2 (6 bases). Germline V gene data show CDR1 as SGDLS and CDR2 as YYNGEE. CDR3 size: 14 residues. CDR3 bases: TGTGCCAGCAGCGTAGGAGCTAGCGTAGAGACCCAGCACTTC. The encoded protein is CASSVGASVETQHF.

This chain uses TRBV4-1 with TRBJ2-1, with TRBD2 matching 10 bases. Germline-derived CDR1 and CDR2 are MGHRA and YSYEKL. J gave up 8 bases and V 7 bases, and 11 bases lay outside the gene matches. The CDR3 covers 15 residues. This CDR3 reads CASTPKALAGDEQFF. The CDR3 nucleotides are TGCGCCAGCACCCCCAAAGCGCTAGCGGGAGATGAGCAGTTCTTC.

This chain uses TRBV6-6 with TRBJ2-5; TRBD2 aligns across 10 bases. The ends lost 11 bases at V and 1 base at J; junction bases unmatched: 16. CDR3 length equals 17 residues. In germline, CDR1 is MNHNY, CDR2 SVGAGI (reference sequence). CDR3 sequence (DNA): TGTGCCTCCAGGGAACGGGCTAGCGGGAGAGGCCAAGAGACCCAGTACTTC. Amino acids: CASRERASGRGQETQYF.

This clonotype was recorded at least ten times. This chain joins TRBV15 and TRBJ2-7; 11 nucleotides agree with TRBD1. With V trimmed by 5 bases and J by 3 bases, 3 bases remained unmatched. Germline CDR1 and CDR2: LNHNV and YYDKDF (reference sequence). This CDR3 is built from 14 residues. The DNA of the CDR3 is TGTGCCACCAGCGCGGGACAGGGGGACTACGAGCAGTACTTC. This gives the protein CATSAGQGDYEQYF.

V gene TRBV29-1 combines with J gene TRBJ1-4, with TRBD1 matching 11 bases. Germline V lookup: CDR1 SQVTM, CDR2 ANQGSEA. This CDR3 has 13 amino acids. V dropped 8 bases and J dropped 5; count of bases not matched to a gene: 4. For the CDR3, the DNA is TGCAGCACCAGGGACAGGGGGAATGAAAAACTGTTTTTT. Its translation is CSTRDRGNEKLFF.